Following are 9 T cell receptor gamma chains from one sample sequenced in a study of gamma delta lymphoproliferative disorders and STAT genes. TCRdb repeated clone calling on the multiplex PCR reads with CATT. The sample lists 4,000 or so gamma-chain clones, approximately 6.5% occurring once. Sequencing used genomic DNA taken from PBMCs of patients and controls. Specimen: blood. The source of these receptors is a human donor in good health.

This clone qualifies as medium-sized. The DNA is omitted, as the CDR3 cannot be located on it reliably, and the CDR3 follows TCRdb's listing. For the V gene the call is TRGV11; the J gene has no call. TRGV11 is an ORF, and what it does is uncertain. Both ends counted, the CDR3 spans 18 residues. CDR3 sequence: CTTVPAGLGTSSDWIKTF.

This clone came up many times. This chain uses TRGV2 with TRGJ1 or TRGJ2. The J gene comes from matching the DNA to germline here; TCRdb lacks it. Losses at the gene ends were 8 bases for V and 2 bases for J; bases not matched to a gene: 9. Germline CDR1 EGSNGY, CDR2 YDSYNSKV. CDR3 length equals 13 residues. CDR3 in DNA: TGTGCCACCTCCGGAATGGATTATTATAAGAAACTCTTT. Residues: CATSGMDYYKKLF.

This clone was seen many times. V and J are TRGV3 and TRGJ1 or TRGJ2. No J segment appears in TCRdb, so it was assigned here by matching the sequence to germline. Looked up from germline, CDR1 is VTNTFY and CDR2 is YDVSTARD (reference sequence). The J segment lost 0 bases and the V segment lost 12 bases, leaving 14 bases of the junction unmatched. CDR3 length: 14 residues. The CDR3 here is CAPASKGNYYKKLF. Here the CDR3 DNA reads TGTGCCCCCGCTAGTAAAGGGAATTATTATAAGAAACTCTTT.

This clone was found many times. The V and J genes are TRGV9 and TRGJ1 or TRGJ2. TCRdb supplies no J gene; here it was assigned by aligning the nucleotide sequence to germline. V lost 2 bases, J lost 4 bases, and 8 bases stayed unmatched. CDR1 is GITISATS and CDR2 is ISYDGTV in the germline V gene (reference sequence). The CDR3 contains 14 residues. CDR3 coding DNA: TGTGCCTTGTGGGAGGATAGGGCCTATTATAAGAAACTCTTT. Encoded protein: CALWEDRAYYKKLF.

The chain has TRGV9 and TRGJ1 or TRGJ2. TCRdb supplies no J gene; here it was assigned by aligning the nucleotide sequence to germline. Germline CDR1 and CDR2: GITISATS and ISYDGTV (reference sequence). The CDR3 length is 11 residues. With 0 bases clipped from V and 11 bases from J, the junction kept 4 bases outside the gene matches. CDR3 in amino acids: CALWEVKEKLF. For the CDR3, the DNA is TGTGCCTTGTGGGAGGTGAAGGAGAAACTCTTT.

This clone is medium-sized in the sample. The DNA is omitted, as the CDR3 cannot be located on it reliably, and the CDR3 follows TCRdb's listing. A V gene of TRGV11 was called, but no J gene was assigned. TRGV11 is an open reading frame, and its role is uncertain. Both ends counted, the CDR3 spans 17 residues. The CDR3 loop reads CTTVPAGLGTGYYKKLF.

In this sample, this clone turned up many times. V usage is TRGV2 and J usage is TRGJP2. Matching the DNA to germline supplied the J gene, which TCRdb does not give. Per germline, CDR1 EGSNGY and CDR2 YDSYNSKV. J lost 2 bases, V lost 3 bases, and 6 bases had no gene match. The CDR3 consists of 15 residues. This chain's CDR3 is CATWDSLSSDWIKTF. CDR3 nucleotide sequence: TGTGCCACCTGGGACAGCCTCAGTAGTGATTGGATCAAGACGTTT.

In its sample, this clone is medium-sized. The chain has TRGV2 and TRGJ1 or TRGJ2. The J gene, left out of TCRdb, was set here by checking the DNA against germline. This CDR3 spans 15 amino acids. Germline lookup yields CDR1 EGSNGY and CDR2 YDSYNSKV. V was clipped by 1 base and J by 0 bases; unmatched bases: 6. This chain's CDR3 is CATWDGPRNYYKKLF. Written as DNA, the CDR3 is TGTGCCACCTGGGACGGACCCCGGAATTATTATAAGAAACTCTTT.

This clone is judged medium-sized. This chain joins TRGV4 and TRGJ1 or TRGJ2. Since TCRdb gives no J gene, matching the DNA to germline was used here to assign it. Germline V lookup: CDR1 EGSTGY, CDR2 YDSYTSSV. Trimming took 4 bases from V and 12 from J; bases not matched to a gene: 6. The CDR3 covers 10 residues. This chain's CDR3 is CATWDWGKLF. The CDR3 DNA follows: TGTGCCACCTGGGACTGGGGGAAACTCTTT.